This T cell receptor (beta chain) was profiled in a study of blood T cells in healthy people across ages. Then a second PCR, running roughly 7 to 12 cycles, was carried out with a sample-barcoded 5' primer and a J-beta primer mix. Each of the samples gave a minimum of 2.5 million paired-end reads that contained CDR3. TCRdb recomputed calls from the 5' RACE reads with MiXCR, one row per CDR3 protein. The sample records 1.5 million to 2 million distinct CDR3 sequences, approximately 28% being singletons. Total RNA extraction produced at least 6 micrograms (per sample) for the study. General study results and limits: Investigators viewed diversity estimates from one million T cells as underestimates, the study reported. For the donors, CMV status was unknown and possibly confounded expanded clonotype changes.

With regard to this clonotype: Antigen: not known.

The V end was cut by 2 bases, the J end by 8 bases, with 14 bases between. CDR3 length: 14 amino acids. The germline V gene encodes CDR1 SGHRS and CDR2 YFSETQ. The chain combines TRBV5-1 with TRBJ2-1, with D possibly being TRBD1 or TRBD2 (6 bases each). The receptor was isolated from a woman aged 25-40 years in good health. Sequencing was performed on blood. CDR3 nucleotides: TGCGCCAGCAGCTTAGAATCGGGGGCCGATGAGCAGTTCTTC. Protein sequence: CASSLESGADEQFF.